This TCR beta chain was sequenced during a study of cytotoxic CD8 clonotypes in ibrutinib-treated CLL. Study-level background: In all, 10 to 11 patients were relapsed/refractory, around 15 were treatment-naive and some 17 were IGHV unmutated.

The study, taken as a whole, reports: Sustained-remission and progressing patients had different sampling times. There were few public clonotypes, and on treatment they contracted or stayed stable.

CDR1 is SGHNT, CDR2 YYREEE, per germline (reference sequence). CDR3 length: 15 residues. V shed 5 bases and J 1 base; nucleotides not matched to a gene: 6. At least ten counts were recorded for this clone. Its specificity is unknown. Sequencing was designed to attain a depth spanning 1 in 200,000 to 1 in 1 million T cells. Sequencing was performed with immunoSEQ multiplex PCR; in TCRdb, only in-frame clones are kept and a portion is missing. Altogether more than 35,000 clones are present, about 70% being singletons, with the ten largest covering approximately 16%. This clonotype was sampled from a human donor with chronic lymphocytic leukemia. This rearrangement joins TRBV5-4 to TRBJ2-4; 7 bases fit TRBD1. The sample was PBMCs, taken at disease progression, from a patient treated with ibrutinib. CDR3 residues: CASRDQGEAKNIQYF. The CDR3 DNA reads TGTGCCAGCAGGGACCAGGGGGAGGCCAAAAACATTCAGTACTTC.